A selection of T cell receptor beta chains follows, all from one sample in a study of OX40 agonist ivuxolimab in advanced cancers. Method: immunoSEQ multiplex PCR; TCRdb's copy keeps in-frame clones and lacks some. The sample includes 50,000 to 55,000 clones, approximately 88% of them seen just once. Sequenced here: CD4+ or CD8+ T cells sorted from blood, sampled in a trial of the OX40 agonist ivuxolimab. The receptors were sampled from an adult with an advanced solid tumor such as melanoma, head and neck, liver or kidney cancer. The CDR3 runs from the conserved cysteine through the conserved F or W. D genes are given only for firm matches. A row's size may be missing; if present it is once, few, many or a size class.

TRBV18	NA	TRBD1	TRBJ2-6	CASSPTGSGANVLTF	TGTGCCAGCTCACCGACAGGGTCTGGGGCCAACGTCCTGACTTTC
TRBV6-6	NA	TRBD1	TRBJ1-2	CASSSTGEGYGYTF	TGTGCCAGCAGTTCTACAGGGGAAGGCTATGGCTACACCTTC
TRBV28	NA	NA	TRBJ1-4	CASRIQVGEKLFF	TGTGCCAGCAGGATACAAGTGGGTGAAAAACTGTTTTTT
TRBV7-6	NA	TRBD1	TRBJ2-5	CASSLGTVSIQETQYF	TGTGCCAGCAGCCTTGGGACAGTCAGTATTCAAGAGACCCAGTACTTC
TRBV6-1	NA	NA	TRBJ2-3	CASSMDRTSTDTQYF	TGTGCCAGCAGCATGGACCGGACTAGCACAGATACGCAGTATTTT
TRBV20-1	NA	NA	TRBJ2-7	CSAPYTYEQYF	TGCAGTGCTCCTTACACCTACGAGCAGTACTTC
TRBV19	NA	NA	TRBJ1-2	CASSTSGAEIYGYTF	TGTGCCAGTAGTACGTCGGGGGCAGAGATCTATGGCTACACCTTC
TRBV6-5	NA	TRBD2	TRBJ2-7	CASRGAGAGSYEQYF	TGTGCCAGCAGAGGAGCGGGAGCAGGCTCCTACGAGCAGTACTTC
TRBV27	NA	TRBD2	TRBJ2-7	CASSSFGTSGFRVYEQYF	TGTGCCAGCAGTTCCTTCGGGACTAGCGGGTTTAGGGTCTACGAGCAGTACTTC
TRBV5-8	NA	TRBD2	TRBJ2-1	CASTSGRAGDNEQFF	TGTGCCAGCACCTCCGGGAGGGCCGGGGACAATGAGCAGTTCTTC
TRBV5-4	once	TRBD1	TRBJ2-1	CASSFPAGGYNEQFF	TGTGCCAGCAGCTTTCCGGCAGGGGGTTACAATGAGCAGTTCTTC
TRBV30	few	TRBD2	TRBJ2-5	CAWRAGLAGSQETQYF	TGTGCCTGGAGGGCTGGACTAGCGGGCTCACAAGAGACCCAGTACTTC
TRBV6-1	NA	NA	TRBJ1-2	CASRGNYGYTF	TGTGCCAGCAGGGGTAACTATGGCTACACCTTC
TRBV6-6	NA	NA	TRBJ2-7	CASSYSSLAGYEQYF	TGTGCCAGCAGTTACTCGTCGCTGGCGGGCTACGAGCAGTACTTC
TRBV4-2	NA	TRBD2	TRBJ2-2	CASSQGTSGENTGELFF	TGTGCCAGCAGCCAAGGGACTAGCGGGGAGAACACCGGGGAGCTGTTTTTT
TRBV10-3	NA	NA	TRBJ2-7	CAIRTKESPYEQYF	TGTGCCATCAGAACCAAGGAAAGCCCCTACGAGCAGTACTTC
TRBV7-9	NA	NA	TRBJ2-3	CASSPFLSGYPTDTQYF	TGTGCCAGCAGCCCGTTTCTAAGCGGGTATCCCACAGATACGCAGTATTTT
TRBV18	NA	NA	TRBJ2-3	CASSQEIGADTQYF	TGTGCCAGCTCGCAAGAAATCGGGGCGGATACGCAGTATTTT
TRBV10-3	NA	TRBD2	TRBJ2-7	CASRESSGSREQYF	TGTGCCTCGAGGGAATCTAGCGGGAGTCGCGAGCAGTACTTC
TRBV7-2	NA	NA	TRBJ2-7	CASSAGTASRSGLEQYF	TGTGCCAGCAGCGCCGGGACGGCGTCTAGGAGTGGTTTGGAGCAGTACTTC
TRBV5-1	NA	NA	TRBJ1-4	CASSWAPNSATNEKLFF	TGCGCCAGCAGCTGGGCCCCTAACAGTGCAACTAATGAAAAACTGTTTTTT